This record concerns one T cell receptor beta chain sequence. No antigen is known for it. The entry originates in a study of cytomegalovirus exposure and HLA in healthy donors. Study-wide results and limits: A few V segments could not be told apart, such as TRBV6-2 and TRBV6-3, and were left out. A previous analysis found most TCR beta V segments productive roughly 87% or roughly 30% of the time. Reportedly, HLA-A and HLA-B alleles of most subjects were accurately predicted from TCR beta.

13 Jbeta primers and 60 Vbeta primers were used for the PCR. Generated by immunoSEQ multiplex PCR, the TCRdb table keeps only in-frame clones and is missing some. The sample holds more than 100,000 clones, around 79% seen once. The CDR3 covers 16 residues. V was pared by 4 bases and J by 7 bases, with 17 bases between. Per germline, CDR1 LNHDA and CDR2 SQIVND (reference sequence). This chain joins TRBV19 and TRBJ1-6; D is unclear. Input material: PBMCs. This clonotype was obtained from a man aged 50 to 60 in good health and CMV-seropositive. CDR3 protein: CASSRRSAVLNSPLHF. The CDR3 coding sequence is TGTGCCAGTAGTAGAAGGAGTGCCGTCCTCAATTCACCCCTCCACTTT. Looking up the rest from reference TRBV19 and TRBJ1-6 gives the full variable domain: DGGITQSPKYLFRKEGQNVTLSCEQNLNHDAMYWYRQDPGQGLRLIYYSQIVNDFQKGDIAEGYSVSREKKESFPLTVTSAQKNPTAFYLCASSRRSAVLNSPLHFGNGTRLTVT.